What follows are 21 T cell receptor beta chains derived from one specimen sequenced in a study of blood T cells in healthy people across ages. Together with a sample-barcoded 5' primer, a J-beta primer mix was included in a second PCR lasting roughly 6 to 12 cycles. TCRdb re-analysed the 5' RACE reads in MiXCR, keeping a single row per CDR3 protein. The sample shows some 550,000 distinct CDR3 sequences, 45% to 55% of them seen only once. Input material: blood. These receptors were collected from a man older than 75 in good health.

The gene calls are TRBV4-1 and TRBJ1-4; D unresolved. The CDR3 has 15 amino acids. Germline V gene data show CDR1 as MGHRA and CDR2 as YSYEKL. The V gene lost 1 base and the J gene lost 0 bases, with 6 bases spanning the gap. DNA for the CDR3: TGCGCCAGCAGCCAAGTGAGAGCAACTAATGAAAAACTGTTTTTT. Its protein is CASSQVRATNEKLFF.

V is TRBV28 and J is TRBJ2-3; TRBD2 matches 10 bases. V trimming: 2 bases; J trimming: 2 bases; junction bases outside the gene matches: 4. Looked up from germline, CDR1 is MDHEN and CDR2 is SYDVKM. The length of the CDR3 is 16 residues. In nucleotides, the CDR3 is TGTGCCAGCAGTTTACTCGGGACTAGCGTCACAGATACGCAGTATTTT. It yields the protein CASSLLGTSVTDTQYF. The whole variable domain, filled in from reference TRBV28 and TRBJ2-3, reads DVKVTQSSRYLVKRTGEKVFLECVQDMDHENMFWYRQDPGLGLRLIYFSYDVKMKEKGDIPEGYSVSREKKERFSLILESASTNQTSMYLCASSLLGTSVTDTQYFGPGTRLTVL.

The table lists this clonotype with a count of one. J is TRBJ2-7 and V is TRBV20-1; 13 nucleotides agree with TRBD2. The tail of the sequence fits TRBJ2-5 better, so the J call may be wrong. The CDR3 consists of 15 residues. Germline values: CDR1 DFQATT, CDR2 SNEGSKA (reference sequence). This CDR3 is CSARLAGGLRGTQYF. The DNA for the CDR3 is TGCAGTGCGAGACTAGCGGGGGGCCTCAGGGGGACCCAGTACTTC.

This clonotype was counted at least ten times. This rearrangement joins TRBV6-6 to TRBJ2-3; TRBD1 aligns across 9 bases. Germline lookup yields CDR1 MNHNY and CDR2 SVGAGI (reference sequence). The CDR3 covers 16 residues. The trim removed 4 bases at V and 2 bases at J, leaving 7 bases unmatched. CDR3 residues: CASSSPDRGHTDTQYF. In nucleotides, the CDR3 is TGTGCCAGCAGTTCCCCGGACAGGGGCCACACAGATACGCAGTATTTT.

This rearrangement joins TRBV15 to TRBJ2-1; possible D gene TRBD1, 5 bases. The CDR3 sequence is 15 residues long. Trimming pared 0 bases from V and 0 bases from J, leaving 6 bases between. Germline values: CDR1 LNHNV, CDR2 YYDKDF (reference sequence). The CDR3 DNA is TGTGCCACCAGCAGAGAAGGGGACTCCTACAATGAGCAGTTCTTC. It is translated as CATSREGDSYNEQFF.

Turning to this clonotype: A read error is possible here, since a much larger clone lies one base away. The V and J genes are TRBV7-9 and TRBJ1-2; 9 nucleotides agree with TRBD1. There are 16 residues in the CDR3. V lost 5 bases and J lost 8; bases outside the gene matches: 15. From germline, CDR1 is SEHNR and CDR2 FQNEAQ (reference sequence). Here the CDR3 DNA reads TGTGCCAGCAGCCCCCGGCCCGGGACAGGGCTTATGGGCTACACCTTC. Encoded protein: CASSPRPGTGLMGYTF.

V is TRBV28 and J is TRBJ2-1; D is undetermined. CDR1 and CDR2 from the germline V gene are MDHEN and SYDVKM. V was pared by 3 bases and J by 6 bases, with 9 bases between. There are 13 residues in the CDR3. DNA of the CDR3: TGTGCCAGCAGTTTCCTCGACCGCAATGAGCAGTTCTTC. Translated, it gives CASSFLDRNEQFF.

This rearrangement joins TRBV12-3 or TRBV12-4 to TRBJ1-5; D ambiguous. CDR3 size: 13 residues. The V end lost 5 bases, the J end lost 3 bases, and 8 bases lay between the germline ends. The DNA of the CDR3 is TGTGCCAGCAGTCCGGGTCACAATCAGCCCCAGCATTTT. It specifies CASSPGHNQPQHF.

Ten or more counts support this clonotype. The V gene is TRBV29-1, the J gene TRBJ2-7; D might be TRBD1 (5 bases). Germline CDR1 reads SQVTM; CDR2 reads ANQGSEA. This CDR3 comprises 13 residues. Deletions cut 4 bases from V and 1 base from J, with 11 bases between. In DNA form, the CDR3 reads TGCAGCGTTGCTGGACACGGATCCTACGAGCAGTACTTC. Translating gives CSVAGHGSYEQYF.

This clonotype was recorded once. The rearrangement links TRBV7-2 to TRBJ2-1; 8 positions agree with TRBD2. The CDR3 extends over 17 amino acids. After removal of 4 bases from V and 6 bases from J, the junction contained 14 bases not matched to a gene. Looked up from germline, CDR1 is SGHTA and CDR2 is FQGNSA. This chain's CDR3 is CASSSARLAGRANEQFF. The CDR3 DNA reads TGTGCCAGCAGCTCAGCGAGATTAGCGGGGCGGGCCAATGAGCAGTTCTTC.

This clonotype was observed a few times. The CDR3 reads CSVWTAHIEAFF. The DNA for the CDR3 is TGCAGCGTTTGGACAGCGCACATTGAAGCTTTCTTT. The chain has TRBV29-1 and TRBJ1-1, with D perhaps matching TRBD1 (6 bases). CDR3 length: 12 amino acids. CDR1 SQVTM and CDR2 ANQGSEA come from the germline V gene. V lost 5 bases to trimming and J lost 7 bases, with 14 bases between them.

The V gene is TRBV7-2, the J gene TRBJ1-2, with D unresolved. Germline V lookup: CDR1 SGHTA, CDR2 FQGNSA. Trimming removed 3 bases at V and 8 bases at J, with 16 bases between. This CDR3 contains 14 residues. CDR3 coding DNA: TGTGCCAGCAGCTTTCCCCACACCATGGGCGGCTACACCTTC. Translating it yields CASSFPHTMGGYTF.

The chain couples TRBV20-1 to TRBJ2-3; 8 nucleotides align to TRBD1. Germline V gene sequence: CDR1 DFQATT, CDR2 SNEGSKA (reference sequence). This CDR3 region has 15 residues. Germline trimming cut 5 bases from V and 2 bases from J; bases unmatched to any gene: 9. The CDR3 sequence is CSAQQAGQATDTQYF. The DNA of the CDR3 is TGCAGTGCTCAACAGGCGGGACAGGCCACAGATACGCAGTATTTT.

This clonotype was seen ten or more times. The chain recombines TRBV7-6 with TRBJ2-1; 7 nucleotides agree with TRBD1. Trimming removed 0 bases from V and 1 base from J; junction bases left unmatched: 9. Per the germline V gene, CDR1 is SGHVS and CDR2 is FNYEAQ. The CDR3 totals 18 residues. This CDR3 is CASSLAPGTEISYNEQFF. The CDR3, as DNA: TGTGCCAGCAGCTTAGCTCCCGGGACAGAGATATCCTACAATGAGCAGTTCTTC.

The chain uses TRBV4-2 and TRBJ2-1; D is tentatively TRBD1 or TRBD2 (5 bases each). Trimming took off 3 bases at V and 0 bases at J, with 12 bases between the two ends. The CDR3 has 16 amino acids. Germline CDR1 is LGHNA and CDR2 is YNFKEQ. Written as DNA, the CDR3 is TGTGCCAGCAGCCATCCCGGGACCGGCTCCTACAATGAGCAGTTCTTC. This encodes CASSHPGTGSYNEQFF.

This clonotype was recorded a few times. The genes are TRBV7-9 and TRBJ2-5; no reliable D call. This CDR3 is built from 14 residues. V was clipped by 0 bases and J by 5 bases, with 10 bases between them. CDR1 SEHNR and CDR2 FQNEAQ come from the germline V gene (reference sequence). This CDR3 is CASSLAPNSETQYF. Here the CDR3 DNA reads TGTGCCAGCAGCTTAGCACCGAATTCGGAGACCCAGTACTTC. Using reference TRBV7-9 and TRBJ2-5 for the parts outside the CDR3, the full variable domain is DTGVSQNPRHKITKRGQNVTFRCDPISEHNRLYWYRQTLGQGPEFLTYFQNEAQLEKSRLLSDRFSAERPKGSFSTLEIQRTEQGDSAMYLCASSLAPNSETQYFGPGTRLLVL.

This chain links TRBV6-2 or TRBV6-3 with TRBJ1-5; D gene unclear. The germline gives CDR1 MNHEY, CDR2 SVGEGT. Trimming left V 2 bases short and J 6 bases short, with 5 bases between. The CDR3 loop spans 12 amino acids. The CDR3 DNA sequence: TGTGCCAGCAGTTACCACGTTCAGCCCCAGCATTTT. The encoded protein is CASSYHVQPQHF.

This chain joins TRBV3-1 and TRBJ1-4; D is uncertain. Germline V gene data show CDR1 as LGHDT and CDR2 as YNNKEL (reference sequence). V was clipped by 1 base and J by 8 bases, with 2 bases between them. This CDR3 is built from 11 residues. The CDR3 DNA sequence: TGTGCCAGCAGCCAAGTCGAAAAACTGTTTTTT. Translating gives CASSQVEKLFF.

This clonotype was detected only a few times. The CDR3 DNA is TGCGCCAGCAGCTTGGGGGCTGACTATGGCTACACCTTC. Amino acids: CASSLGADYGYTF. The chain recombines TRBV5-1 with TRBJ1-2, with D unresolved. Germline V gives CDR1 SGHRS, CDR2 YFSETQ. The CDR3 extends over 13 amino acids. Trimming pared 0 bases from V and 3 bases from J, leaving 6 bases between.

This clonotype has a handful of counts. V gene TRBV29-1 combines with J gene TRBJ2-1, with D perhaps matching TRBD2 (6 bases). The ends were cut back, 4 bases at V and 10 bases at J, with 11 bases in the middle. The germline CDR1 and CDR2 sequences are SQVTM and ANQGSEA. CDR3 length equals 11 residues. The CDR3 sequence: CSVGTGVEQFF. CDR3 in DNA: TGCAGCGTTGGAACGGGAGTCGAGCAGTTCTTC.

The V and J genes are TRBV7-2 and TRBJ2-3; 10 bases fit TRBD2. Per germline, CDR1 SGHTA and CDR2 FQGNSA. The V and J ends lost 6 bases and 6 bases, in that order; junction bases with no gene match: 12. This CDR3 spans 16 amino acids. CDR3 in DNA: TGTGCCAGCAGTCTTCGCACTAGCGGGATCCCCGATACGCAGTATTTT. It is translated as CASSLRTSGIPDTQYF.